This T cell receptor (beta chain) was sequenced in a study of blood T cell repertoires in COVID-19. Looking at the study overall: Spain, Italy and the United States supplied samples that represented acute and convalescent COVID-19.

Authors' processing steps: Researchers report that nucleated cell counts were estimated from reference gene primer amplification. Profiled with immunoSEQ multiplex PCR; TCRdb holds only in-frame clones, not every one. The DNA was the basis for D and trimming; V, J and clone size are from that table. Found here are around 200,000 clones, approximately 87% of them singletons; the top ten hold 2.2%. The CDR3 covers 16 residues. In germline, CDR1 is SGDLS, CDR2 YYNGEE. V gave up 4 bases and J gave up 5 bases, with 19 bases separating them. The TCR comes from a woman aged 45-59 years with acute or convalescent COVID-19. Material for sequencing was peripheral blood. The rearrangement links TRBV9 to TRBJ2-1; tentatively, D is TRBD1 (6 bases). CDR3 bases: TGTGCCAGCAGCCCCCGCCGGGACACCCCCCACAATGAGCAGTTCTTC. Protein: CASSPRRDTPHNEQFF.